This is a list of T cell receptor beta chains from one sample in a study of control samples from healthy donors and cancer patients. The data were produced by immunoSEQ multiplex PCR, yet TCRdb's version contains in-frame clones alone and is incomplete. The sample yields tens of thousands of clones, about 81% seen once. Specimen: PBMCs. The receptors were gathered from a man between 70 and 80 years old with lung cancer. Both conserved end residues are part of each CDR3. The order of the fields is CDR3 DNA, CDR3 protein, D gene, clone size, J gene, V gene. The D gene is left open where the match is weak. A clone size is listed for some rows: how often the clone was seen (once, few, many), or a class if it is expanded.

CDR3 DNA: TGCGCCAGCAGTGAAAGAGCGGGTGATTACAATGAGCAGTTCTTC; CDR3 protein: CASSERAGDYNEQFF; D gene: -; clone size: once; J gene: TRBJ2-1; V gene: TRBV10-1
CDR3 DNA: TGTGCCCGGGCACCAGGTAGGTCGACCTACGAGCAGTACTTC; CDR3 protein: CARAPGRSTYEQYF; D gene: -; clone size: -; J gene: TRBJ2-7; V gene: TRBV19
CDR3 DNA: TGTGCCAGCAGTTTGGTGGGCAGGGGATTGTTGGGCTACACCTTC; CDR3 protein: CASSLVGRGLLGYTF; D gene: -; clone size: -; J gene: TRBJ1-2; V gene: TRBV27
CDR3 DNA: TGTGCCAGCAGCCAAGCCCTTGGCAGCATTAGTGGAAACACCATATATTTT; CDR3 protein: CASSQALGSISGNTIYF; D gene: -; clone size: few; J gene: TRBJ1-3; V gene: TRBV14
CDR3 DNA: TGTGCCAGCAGCCCCTGGGGGGGGGATACTAGCACAGATACGCAGTATTTT; CDR3 protein: CASSPWGGDTSTDTQYF; D gene: TRBD2; clone size: -; J gene: TRBJ2-3; V gene: TRBV9
CDR3 DNA: TGTGCCAGCAGTCCCCCGGGCGTCTCCGGTAGCGGCTACACCTTC; CDR3 protein: CASSPPGVSGSGYTF; D gene: -; clone size: -; J gene: TRBJ1-2; V gene: TRBV27
CDR3 DNA: TGTGCCAGCAGTTTACGGCCCAATCAGCCCCAGCATTTT; CDR3 protein: CASSLRPNQPQHF; D gene: -; clone size: once; J gene: TRBJ1-5; V gene: TRBV27
CDR3 DNA: TGTGCCAGCAGTGGGGGACAGGGGGCAAGGTCTGAAGCTTTCTTT; CDR3 protein: CASSGGQGARSEAFF; D gene: TRBD1; clone size: -; J gene: TRBJ1-1; V gene: TRBV2
CDR3 DNA: TGCAGCGTTGAAGATGGGGGACAGCACAAAAACATTCAGTACTTC; CDR3 protein: CSVEDGGQHKNIQYF; D gene: TRBD1; clone size: -; J gene: TRBJ2-4; V gene: TRBV29-1
CDR3 DNA: TGTGCCAGCAGCCTTGAACAGGGGGCGAGGGAGCAGTACTTC; CDR3 protein: CASSLEQGAREQYF; D gene: TRBD1; clone size: -; J gene: TRBJ2-7; V gene: TRBV5-6
CDR3 DNA: TGTGCCAGCAGCTTAGGCCCCGGTGCAGGGGTTGGAAACACCATATATTTT; CDR3 protein: CASSLGPGAGVGNTIYF; D gene: -; clone size: -; J gene: TRBJ1-3; V gene: TRBV11-2
CDR3 DNA: TGTGCCAGCAGTCAGGCCCCGGGAGCTGGTTCACCCCTCCACTTT; CDR3 protein: CASSQAPGAGSPLHF; D gene: -; clone size: -; J gene: TRBJ1-6; V gene: TRBV11-2
CDR3 DNA: TGTGCCAGCTCACCTTCCCGAGATCAGCCCCAGCATTTT; CDR3 protein: CASSPSRDQPQHF; D gene: -; clone size: -; J gene: TRBJ1-5; V gene: TRBV18
CDR3 DNA: TGCGCCAGCAGCCAAGACTACAGGGGGCTCCGAGAGACCCAGTACTTC; CDR3 protein: CASSQDYRGLRETQYF; D gene: TRBD1; clone size: few; J gene: TRBJ2-5; V gene: TRBV4-1
CDR3 DNA: TGCGCCAGCAGCCCAAATTACCCCGGGACAGACTCCTACGAGCAGTACTTC; CDR3 protein: CASSPNYPGTDSYEQYF; D gene: TRBD1; clone size: once; J gene: TRBJ2-7; V gene: TRBV4-3
CDR3 DNA: TGTGCCAGTAGGACGGGGCCAGCACCCCTCCACTTT; CDR3 protein: CASRTGPAPLHF; D gene: -; clone size: few; J gene: TRBJ1-6; V gene: TRBV19
CDR3 DNA: TGTGCCAGTAGTATTTGGGGCCTGAATGAAAAACTGTTTTTT; CDR3 protein: CASSIWGLNEKLFF; D gene: -; clone size: -; J gene: TRBJ1-4; V gene: TRBV19
CDR3 DNA: TGTGCCAGCAGCTTAGTGGGCAGGGGTAGATCCTATGGCTACACCTTC; CDR3 protein: CASSLVGRGRSYGYTF; D gene: -; clone size: -; J gene: TRBJ1-2; V gene: TRBV7-2
CDR3 DNA: TGCGCCAGCAGTGAGGGCGCTTTCCGGGGCCTTGGGGGCACTGAAGCTTTCTTT; CDR3 protein: CASSEGAFRGLGGTEAFF; D gene: -; clone size: -; J gene: TRBJ1-1; V gene: TRBV10-2
CDR3 DNA: TGTGCCAGCAGTTTTTTCGGGAACACTGAAGCTTTCTTT; CDR3 protein: CASSFFGNTEAFF; D gene: -; clone size: few; J gene: TRBJ1-1; V gene: TRBV12-3/TRBV12-4
CDR3 DNA: TGTGCCAGCTTGACATCGAACGGGGGCTACACCTTC; CDR3 protein: CASLTSNGGYTF; D gene: -; clone size: few; J gene: TRBJ1-2; V gene: TRBV6-5
CDR3 DNA: TGCGCCAGCAGCCCCGATTCCCAAGACCGAAACACCATATATTTT; CDR3 protein: CASSPDSQDRNTIYF; D gene: -; clone size: -; J gene: TRBJ1-3; V gene: TRBV5-1
CDR3 DNA: TGTGCCAGCAGTGAAGGGGACAGCAATCAGCCCCAGCATTTT; CDR3 protein: CASSEGDSNQPQHF; D gene: -; clone size: -; J gene: TRBJ1-5; V gene: TRBV6-1
CDR3 DNA: TGTGCCAGTAGCCTCTGGGCTAGCGTAGGCACAGATACGCAGTATTTT; CDR3 protein: CASSLWASVGTDTQYF; D gene: -; clone size: -; J gene: TRBJ2-3; V gene: TRBV19
CDR3 DNA: TGCAGCGTTGCGATTACAGTCACCGGGGAGCTGTTTTTT; CDR3 protein: CSVAITVTGELFF; D gene: -; clone size: -; J gene: TRBJ2-2; V gene: TRBV29-1
CDR3 DNA: TGTGCCAGCAGCTCCCAAACAGGGGCCAACTCCTACGAGCAGTACTTC; CDR3 protein: CASSSQTGANSYEQYF; D gene: TRBD1; clone size: -; J gene: TRBJ2-7; V gene: TRBV7-8
CDR3 DNA: TGCGCCAGCAGCTTGGAAGGACAGGGGTACACTGAAGCTTTCTTT; CDR3 protein: CASSLEGQGYTEAFF; D gene: TRBD1; clone size: few; J gene: TRBJ1-1; V gene: TRBV5-1
CDR3 DNA: TGTGCCAGCAGCTTAGAAGGGGGGGTCGGAAACACCATATATTTT; CDR3 protein: CASSLEGGVGNTIYF; D gene: -; clone size: few; J gene: TRBJ1-3; V gene: TRBV7-8
CDR3 DNA: TGTGCCAGCAGGTCCGGCCCCAACTTAAGCAATCAGCCCCAGCATTTT; CDR3 protein: CASRSGPNLSNQPQHF; D gene: -; clone size: -; J gene: TRBJ1-5; V gene: TRBV27
CDR3 DNA: TGCGCCAGCAGTGATAGGAGAGCCGTGTCCTACAATGAGCAGTTCTTC; CDR3 protein: CASSDRRAVSYNEQFF; D gene: -; clone size: once; J gene: TRBJ2-1; V gene: TRBV10-1
CDR3 DNA: TGTGCCAGCAGTGAATGGGCAGGGGCTGGAAACACCATATATTTT; CDR3 protein: CASSEWAGAGNTIYF; D gene: -; clone size: -; J gene: TRBJ1-3; V gene: TRBV2
CDR3 DNA: TGTGCCAGCAGTACACAGGGTAGGGTGAGAAACACCATATATTTT; CDR3 protein: CASSTQGRVRNTIYF; D gene: -; clone size: few; J gene: TRBJ1-3; V gene: TRBV27
CDR3 DNA: TGTGCCAGCAGCTCGGCGGCAGTCTATGGCTACACCTTC; CDR3 protein: CASSSAAVYGYTF; D gene: -; clone size: -; J gene: TRBJ1-2; V gene: TRBV7-9
CDR3 DNA: TGTGCCAGCAGTACCTATAGCGGGGGGGTCGACAATGAGCAGTTCTTC; CDR3 protein: CASSTYSGGVDNEQFF; D gene: TRBD2; clone size: -; J gene: TRBJ2-1; V gene: TRBV6-2/TRBV6-3
CDR3 DNA: TGTGCCAGCAGCTTGACTAGCGGGGTCACGGAGACCCAGTACTTC; CDR3 protein: CASSLTSGVTETQYF; D gene: TRBD2; clone size: -; J gene: TRBJ2-5; V gene: TRBV6-5
CDR3 DNA: TGTGCCAGTGGAGACAGGGGCCGAAGTTCTAGCACAGATACGCAGTATTTT; CDR3 protein: CASGDRGRSSSTDTQYF; D gene: TRBD1; clone size: -; J gene: TRBJ2-3; V gene: TRBV19
CDR3 DNA: TGTGCCAGCAGCCGCGCTCCTCAAGATACGCAGTATTTT; CDR3 protein: CASSRAPQDTQYF; D gene: -; clone size: -; J gene: TRBJ2-3; V gene: TRBV6-2/TRBV6-3
CDR3 DNA: TGTGCCAGCAGCTTACCGACAGGGGGTTTGTTCGAGCAGTACTTC; CDR3 protein: CASSLPTGGLFEQYF; D gene: TRBD1; clone size: -; J gene: TRBJ2-7; V gene: TRBV5-8
CDR3 DNA: TGTGCCAGCTCGGGACAGGATAACACCGGGGAGCTGTTTTTT; CDR3 protein: CASSGQDNTGELFF; D gene: TRBD1; clone size: -; J gene: TRBJ2-2; V gene: TRBV7-9
CDR3 DNA: TGTGCCAGCTCGCCTTCGCAGGGCACGAACACCGGGGAGCTGTTTTTT; CDR3 protein: CASSPSQGTNTGELFF; D gene: -; clone size: -; J gene: TRBJ2-2; V gene: TRBV18
CDR3 DNA: TGTGCCAGCAGCCGAGGACCTAGCCCCGGGGAGCTGTTTTTT; CDR3 protein: CASSRGPSPGELFF; D gene: -; clone size: -; J gene: TRBJ2-2; V gene: TRBV3-1/TRBV3-2
CDR3 DNA: TGTGCCAGTAGTGCAGTGAACACTGAAGCTTTCTTT; CDR3 protein: CASSAVNTEAFF; D gene: -; clone size: -; J gene: TRBJ1-1; V gene: TRBV19
CDR3 DNA: TGTGCCAGTCTGAAGACCCTAGGCGGGGCAGGGAACACTGAAGCTTTCTTT; CDR3 protein: CASLKTLGGAGNTEAFF; D gene: -; clone size: few; J gene: TRBJ1-1; V gene: TRBV19
CDR3 DNA: TGTGCCAGCGGAGGTGCGGTGAACACTGAAGCTTTCTTT; CDR3 protein: CASGGAVNTEAFF; D gene: -; clone size: -; J gene: TRBJ1-1; V gene: TRBV12-3/TRBV12-4
CDR3 DNA: TGTGCCAGCAGTCAGAACGTCATCGGGCAGTACTTC; CDR3 protein: CASSQNVIGQYF; D gene: -; clone size: -; J gene: TRBJ2-7; V gene: TRBV12-3/TRBV12-4
CDR3 DNA: TGTGCCAGCAGCCCTCTGGGGGGGCTCGACACCGGGGAGCTGTTTTTT; CDR3 protein: CASSPLGGLDTGELFF; D gene: -; clone size: once; J gene: TRBJ2-2; V gene: TRBV7-8